A single sample is the source of the 7 T cell receptor beta chains below, sequenced in a study of T cell responses to AZD1222 COVID-19 vaccine. The repertoire was sequenced with immunoSEQ multiplex PCR; TCRdb's copy has only in-frame clones and lacks some. The sample consists of about 110,000 clones, about nine tenths of them appearing once. The material sequenced was peripheral blood, taken on day 0 of AZD1222 vaccination. These receptors all stem from an adult in good health.

The rearrangement joins TRBV28 to TRBJ2-1, with 10 bases fitting TRBD2. Per germline, CDR1 MDHEN and CDR2 SYDVKM. The CDR3 is 12 amino acids. Losses at the gene ends were 6 bases for V and 10 bases for J; bases not matched to a gene: 3. CDR3 coding DNA: TGTGCCAGCAGGCTGGGACTAGCGGAGCAGTTCTTC. Protein: CASRLGLAEQFF.

The chain couples TRBV5-1 to TRBJ2-7; 8 nucleotides match TRBD1. The CDR3 runs 14 residues. Trimming cost V 7 bases and J 6 bases; bases outside gene matches: 12. CDR1 is SGHRS and CDR2 is YFSETQ in the germline V gene. CDR3 sequence reads: CASAGGQGAREQYF. The CDR3 DNA follows: TGCGCCAGCGCTGGGGGCCAGGGGGCGCGCGAGCAGTACTTC.

This clone appeared a single time. V and J are TRBV5-6 and TRBJ2-7; weak D call: TRBD1 (6 bases). The CDR3 consists of 12 residues. CDR1 and CDR2 (germline): SGHDT, YYEEEE. Trimming left V 4 bases short and J 4 bases short, with 9 bases between. The CDR3 reads CASSRDTYEQYF. CDR3 in DNA: TGTGCCAGCAGCCGGGACACATACGAGCAGTACTTC.

In its sample, this clone was seen once. CDR3 amino acids: CASSIDRNRGVTGELFF. The CDR3 region has the DNA TGTGCCAGTAGTATAGATCGGAACAGGGGAGTCACCGGGGAGCTGTTTTTT. The chain joins TRBV19 to TRBJ2-2; 7 bases are a match to TRBD1. Germline V gene sequence: CDR1 LNHDA, CDR2 SQIVND (reference sequence). Trimming cost V 0 bases and J 4 bases; bases outside gene matches: 8. The CDR3 runs to 17 residues. The complete variable domain, with remaining parts taken from reference TRBV19 and TRBJ2-2, reads DGGITQSPKYLFRKEGQNVTLSCEQNLNHDAMYWYRQDPGQGLRLIYYSQIVNDFQKGDIAEGYSVSREKKESFPLTVTSAQKNPTAFYLCASSIDRNRGVTGELFFGEGSRLTVL.

The V gene is TRBV10-3, the J gene TRBJ2-2; D unclear. Germline CDR1 and CDR2: ENHRY and SYGVKD. CDR3 size: 10 residues. V was cut by 8 bases and J by 6 bases, with 4 bases left in between. Here the CDR3 reads CAIGAGELFF. CDR3 nucleotide sequence: TGTGCCATCGGGGCCGGGGAGCTGTTTTTT.

V and J are TRBV12-5 and TRBJ2-1; D may be TRBD1 (5 bases). This CDR3 has 14 residues. Per the germline V gene, CDR1 is LGHNT and CDR2 is FRNRAP. V was cut by 7 bases and J by 8 bases, with 18 bases left in between. The CDR3 spells CASALFEGAYEQFF. In DNA, the CDR3 is TGTGCTAGTGCCCTCTTTGAAGGGGCCTATGAGCAGTTCTTC.

This rearrangement joins TRBV18 to TRBJ1-4; D might be TRBD1 (5 bases). The CDR3 is made up of 15 amino acids. In germline, CDR1 is KGHSH, CDR2 LQKENI. The V gene lost 2 bases and the J gene lost 6 bases, with 13 bases spanning the gap. The DNA of the CDR3 is TGTGCCAGCTCACCAGGTGAAGGGGATGATGAAAAACTGTTTTTT. The encoded protein is CASSPGEGDDEKLFF.